A selection of T cell receptor beta chains follows, all from one sample in a study of blood T cell repertoires in COVID-19. Sequenced by immunoSEQ multiplex PCR; TCRdb stores in-frame clones only, minus some. The sample consists of roughly 170,000 clones, 75% to 85% of them appearing once. Sequenced: peripheral blood. All receptors derive from a woman aged 60-75 years with COVID-19, enrolled during active disease. Both conserved end residues are part of each CDR3.

V: TRBV28
length: 13
J: TRBJ2-5
CDR3: CASSSGGQETQYF

V: TRBV28
length: 16
J: TRBJ2-5
CDR3: CASSSWRRGRQETQYF

V: TRBV3-1/TRBV3-2
length: 14
J: TRBJ1-2
CDR3: CASSQGQGGDGYTF

V: TRBV7-3
length: 16
J: TRBJ2-3
CDR3: CASSPTPGAKSDTQYF

V: TRBV7-2
length: 14
J: TRBJ1-2
CDR3: CASSFTGGVSGYTF

V: TRBV9
length: 14
J: TRBJ2-5
CDR3: CASSVAGGQETQYF

V: TRBV7-9
length: 16
J: TRBJ2-1
CDR3: CASSPPGGSSYNEQFF

V: TRBV19
length: 13
J: TRBJ1-5
CDR3: CASIKEGNQPQHF

V: TRBV6-2/TRBV6-3
length: 13
J: TRBJ1-2
CDR3: CASSYSSNYGYTF

V: TRBV18
length: 14
J: TRBJ1-1
CDR3: CASSPGQLNTEAFF

V: TRBV12-3/TRBV12-4
length: 12
J: TRBJ1-1
CDR3: CASSFTSLAAFF

V: TRBV10-1
length: 16
J: TRBJ2-2
CDR3: CANVDRGHWDTGELFF

V: TRBV11-2
length: 13
J: TRBJ1-2
CDR3: CASSPLQAYGYTF

V: TRBV6-6
length: 14
J: TRBJ1-1
CDR3: CASRTIRAVTEAFF

V: TRBV5-1
length: 16
J: TRBJ2-5
CDR3: CASSFGLAGGAETQYF

V: TRBV18
length: 19
J: TRBJ2-3
CDR3: CASSPLRSSGAVLTDTQYF